What follows describes a single T cell receptor (beta chain). What it recognizes is unknown. This sample stems from a study of blood T cells in healthy people across ages. Study results and caveats: Across samples, TCR beta diversity tracked strongly with naive T cell percentage.

Next came a second PCR, run for roughly 6 to 11 cycles, which used a sample-barcoded 5' primer along with a J-beta primer mix. TCRdb redid the calling of the 5' RACE reads with MiXCR, one entry per CDR3 protein. The sample lists approximately 770,000 distinct CDR3 sequences, over 45% occurring once. The CDR3 is made up of 11 amino acids. Germline assignment: CDR1 MNHEY and CDR2 SMNVEV (reference sequence). With 10 bases removed from V and 7 bases from J, the gap between germline ends came to 13 bases. This receptor was taken from a man aged 25 to 40 in good health. The chain is built from TRBV27 and TRBJ1-1; D uncertain. Material: blood. CDR3: CAIFDGFEAFF. The DNA for the CDR3 is TGTGCCATCTTTGACGGGTTTGAAGCTTTCTTT.